This T cell receptor (beta chain) stems from a study of T cell responses to AZD1222 COVID-19 vaccine (TCRdb year 2021). For the study in its entirety: A total of about 230 trial participants underwent TCR sequencing, of whom some 210 received two doses of AZD1222 and about 25 received two doses of the MenACWY control vaccine. Trial participants were enrolled by age into subgroups of 18-55, 56-69 and 70-plus years, and around 150, 29 and 61 TCR-sequenced participants, respectively, were included in these subgroups. Findings and caveats that apply to the study as a whole: Only five or six AZD1222 recipients were SARS-CoV-2 seropositive at baseline, limiting conclusions about previously exposed vaccinees. Participants were mostly white British, with more females than males. The authors suggested clonal diversity may have been underestimated. In the small 56-69-year group, the increase in depth fell short of significance, most likely because of low power. Reportedly, close to half of the unique spike-specific TCRs recognized epitopes lying outside the regions that are mutated in the B.1.351 and B.1.1.7 variants. The whole spike protein was spanned by vaccine-associated CD4 TCRs, and dominant responses were seen in regions 160-218 and 743-854. A significant rise in spike-specific TCR breadth and depth was observed after two AZD1222 doses relative to day 0 and relative to MenACWY recipients. No day 14 peak-response samples were available, so repertoires were characterized only after the peak T cell response.

The CDR3 regions of human TCRbeta chains were subjected to immunosequencing. In the paper's pipeline: Repertoire TCRs were matched against a reference library of SARS-CoV-2-specific TCRs generated with the MIRA antigen-specificity platform. Breadth was defined as the fraction of unique TCRs that were SARS-CoV-2-associated. Depth was defined as the fraction of total T cells that were SARS-CoV-2-associated. Each spike-specific TCR was assigned to its reactive spike region and to a CD4 or CD8 class using the MIRA data. Log10-transformed breadth and depth values were compared by one-way ANOVA with Sidak's multiple comparisons tests. Imported from immuneACCESS, the table was reduced by TCRdb to in-frame sequences with V and J called. These copies leave out some clones; in studies compared against another copy, an unresolved V gene accounts for under half, and the cause of the remainder is not known. Clonal size and the V and J genes are those of that table, whereas D and trimming came from the DNA. The sample contains 120,000 to 150,000 clones, around 86% of them found a single time. About 4% of the sample rests with the top ten.

Of note for this clone: Its antigen is currently not known. The record has no base qualities; no much larger clone is one base away.

The V and J ends are trimmed by 3 bases and 3 bases, leaving 6 bases between them. The CDR3 contains 13 residues, cysteine and phenylalanine counted. The sequence is cut down to CDR3 DNA, 39 bases in frame from base 1. CDR1 and CDR2 were assigned from the germline V gene as KGHSH and LQKENI. The meaning of the sample's time point label: baseline before first vaccination. The sample's treatment or condition label is to be understood as: meningococcal conjugate vaccine given as trial control. Vaccinee samples came from UK trials COV001 and COV002, including a single-blind randomized controlled phase 2/3 trial of AZD1222 (ChAdOx1 nCoV-19) in healthy adults. For TCRbeta chain sequencing, PBMC samples were collected from trial participants at day 0 and at day 28 after the second dose.

The receptor's source is an adult in good health. Sequenced material: peripheral blood, taken on day 0 of MenACWY control vaccination. The receptor chain draws on TRBV18 and TRBJ1-5, with no confident D gene call. The DNA reads TGTGCCAGCTCACCTCAGTCCAATCAGCCCCAGCATTTT. This translates into CASSPQSNQPQHF. Joined to the reference TRBV18 and TRBJ1-5 proteins, this CDR3 gives the full variable domain: NAGVMQNPRHLVRRRGQEARLRCSPMKGHSHVYWYRQLPEEGLKFMVYLQKENIIDESGMPKERFSAEFPKEGPSILRIQQVVRGDSAAYFCASSPQSNQPQHFGDGTRLSIL.